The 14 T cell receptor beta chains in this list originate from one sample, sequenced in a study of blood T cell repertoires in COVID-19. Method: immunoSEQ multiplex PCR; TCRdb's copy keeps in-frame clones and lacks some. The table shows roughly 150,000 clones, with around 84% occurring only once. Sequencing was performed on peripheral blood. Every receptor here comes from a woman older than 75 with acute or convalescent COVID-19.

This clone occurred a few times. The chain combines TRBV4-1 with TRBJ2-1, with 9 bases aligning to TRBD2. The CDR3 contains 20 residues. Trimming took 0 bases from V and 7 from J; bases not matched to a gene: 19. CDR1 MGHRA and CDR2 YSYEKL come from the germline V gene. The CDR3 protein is CASSQDNYGEASGIVNEQFF. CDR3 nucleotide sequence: TGCGCCAGCAGCCAAGATAATTATGGAGAGGCTAGCGGGATAGTTAATGAGCAGTTCTTC.

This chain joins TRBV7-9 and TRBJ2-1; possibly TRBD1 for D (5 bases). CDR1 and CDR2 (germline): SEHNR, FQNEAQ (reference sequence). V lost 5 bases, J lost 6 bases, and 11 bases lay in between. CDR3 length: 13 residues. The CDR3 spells CASSIDSLNEQFF. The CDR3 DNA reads TGTGCCAGCAGCATTGACAGCCTCAATGAGCAGTTCTTC.

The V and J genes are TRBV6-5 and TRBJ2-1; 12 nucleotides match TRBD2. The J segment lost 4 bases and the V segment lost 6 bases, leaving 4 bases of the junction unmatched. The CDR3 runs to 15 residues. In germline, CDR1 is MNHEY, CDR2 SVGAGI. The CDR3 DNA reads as TGTGCCAGCAGCTCTAGCGGGGGGGCTTACAATGAGCAGTTCTTC. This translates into CASSSSGGAYNEQFF.

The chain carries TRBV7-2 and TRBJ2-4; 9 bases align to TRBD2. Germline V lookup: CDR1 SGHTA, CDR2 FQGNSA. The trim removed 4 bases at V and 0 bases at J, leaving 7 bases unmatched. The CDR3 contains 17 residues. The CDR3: CASSSPTSGSAKNIQYF. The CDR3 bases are TGTGCCAGCAGCTCTCCGACTAGCGGCTCAGCCAAAAACATTCAGTACTTC.

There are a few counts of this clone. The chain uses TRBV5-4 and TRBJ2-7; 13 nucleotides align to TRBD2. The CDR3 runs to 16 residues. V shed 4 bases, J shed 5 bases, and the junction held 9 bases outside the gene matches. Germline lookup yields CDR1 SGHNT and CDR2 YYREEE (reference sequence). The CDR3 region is CASSLETGLAGNEQYF. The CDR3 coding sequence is TGTGCCAGCAGCCTGGAAACGGGACTAGCGGGGAACGAGCAGTACTTC.

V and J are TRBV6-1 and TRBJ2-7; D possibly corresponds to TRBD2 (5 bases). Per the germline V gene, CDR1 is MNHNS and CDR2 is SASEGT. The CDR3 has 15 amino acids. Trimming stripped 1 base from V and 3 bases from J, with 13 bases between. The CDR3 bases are TGTGCCAGCAGTGAAGGGAATAGCGCTCTCTACGAGCAGTACTTC. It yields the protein CASSEGNSALYEQYF.

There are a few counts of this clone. The CDR3 nucleotides read TGTGCCAGCAGTCAGACAGGGGCCAATCAGCCCCAGCATTTT. This encodes CASSQTGANQPQHF. The chain combines TRBV7-2 with TRBJ1-5; 8 nucleotides line up with TRBD1. Germline CDR1 reads SGHTA; CDR2 reads FQGNSA. J was trimmed by 3 bases and V by 6 bases; bases with no gene match: 4. The CDR3 loop spans 14 amino acids.

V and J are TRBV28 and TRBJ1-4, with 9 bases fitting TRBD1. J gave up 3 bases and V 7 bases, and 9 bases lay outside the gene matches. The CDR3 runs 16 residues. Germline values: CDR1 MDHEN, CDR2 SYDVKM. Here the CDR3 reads CASKTGGLPPNEKLFF. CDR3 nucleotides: TGTGCCAGCAAAACAGGGGGCCTACCTCCTAATGAAAAACTGTTTTTT.

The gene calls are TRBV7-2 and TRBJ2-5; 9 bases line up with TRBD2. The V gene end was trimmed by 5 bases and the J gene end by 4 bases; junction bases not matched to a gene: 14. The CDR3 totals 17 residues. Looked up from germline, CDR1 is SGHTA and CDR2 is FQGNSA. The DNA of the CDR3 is TGTGCCAGCAGCAAGGGGGTAGCGGGAGCAAACGGAGAGACCCAGTACTTC. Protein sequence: CASSKGVAGANGETQYF.

The CDR3 nucleotides are TGTGCCAGCAGGTCGACAGGGCGCGTTCGCGAGCAGTACTTC. Amino acid sequence: CASRSTGRVREQYF. V and J are TRBV28 and TRBJ2-7; 7 nucleotides align to TRBD1. The germline V gene has CDR1 MDHEN and CDR2 SYDVKM. The V and J ends lost 6 bases and 6 bases, in that order; junction bases with no gene match: 11. The CDR3 has 14 amino acids.

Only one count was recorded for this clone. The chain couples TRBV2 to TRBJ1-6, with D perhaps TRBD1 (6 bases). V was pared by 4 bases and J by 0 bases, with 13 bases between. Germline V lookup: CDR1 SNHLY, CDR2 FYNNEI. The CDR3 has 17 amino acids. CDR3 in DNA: TGTGCCAGCAGTGCCCGACAGGTTAGCTCCTATAATTCACCCCTCCACTTT. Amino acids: CASSARQVSSYNSPLHF.

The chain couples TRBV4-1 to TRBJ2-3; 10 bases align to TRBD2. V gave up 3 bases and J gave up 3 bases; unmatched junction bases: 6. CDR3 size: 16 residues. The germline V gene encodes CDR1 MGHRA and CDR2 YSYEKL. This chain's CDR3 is CASSQQLAGFTDTQYF. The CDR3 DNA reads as TGCGCCAGCAGCCAGCAACTAGCGGGATTTACAGATACGCAGTATTTT.

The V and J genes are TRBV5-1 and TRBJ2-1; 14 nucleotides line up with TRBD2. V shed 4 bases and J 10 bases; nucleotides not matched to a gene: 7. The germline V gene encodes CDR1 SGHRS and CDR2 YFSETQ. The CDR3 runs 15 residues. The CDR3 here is CASSPGLAGVGEQFF. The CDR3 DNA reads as TGCGCCAGCAGCCCGGGACTAGCGGGAGTAGGCGAGCAGTTCTTC. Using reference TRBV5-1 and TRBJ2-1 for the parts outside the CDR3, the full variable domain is KAGVTQTPRYLIKTRGQQVTLSCSPISGHRSVSWYQQTPGQGLQFLFEYFSETQRNKGNFPGRFSGRQFSNSRSEMNVSTLELGDSALYLCASSPGLAGVGEQFFGPGTRLTVL.

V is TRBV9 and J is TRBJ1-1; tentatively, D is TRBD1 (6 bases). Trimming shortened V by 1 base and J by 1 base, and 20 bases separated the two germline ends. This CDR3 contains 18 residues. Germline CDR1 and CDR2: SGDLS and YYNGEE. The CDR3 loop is CASSVRFTGKTANTEAFF. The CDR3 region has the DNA TGTGCCAGCAGCGTAAGGTTTACAGGGAAGACCGCGAACACTGAAGCTTTCTTT.